This T cell receptor (beta chain) was recorded in a study of CD8 T cells in ankylosing spondylitis. This clonotype was detected ten times or more. Its antigen is still unknown. Broader study findings: Reported data indicate significant enrichment of disease-linked clones within matched ankylosing spondylitis synovial fluid.

TCRdb re-derived calls from the 5' RACE reads in MiXCR, one entry per CDR3 protein. The sample contains about 200,000 distinct CDR3 sequences, roughly 26% of which appear only once. The receptor's source is a male donor with ankylosing spondylitis or in good health (not recorded which). Sequencing was done on a sample of blood, either unsorted or a sorted T cell fraction (not recorded which).

The CDR3, as DNA: TGCGCCAGCAGACCACCGGACAGCCTAAACAATGAGCAGTTCTTC. This codes for CASRPPDSLNNEQFF. The chain joins TRBV5-1 to TRBJ2-1, with D tentatively TRBD1 (6 bases). The V and J ends lost 5 bases and 5 bases respectively, with 17 bases between them. Germline-derived CDR1 and CDR2 are SGHRS and YFSETQ. This CDR3 has 15 residues.